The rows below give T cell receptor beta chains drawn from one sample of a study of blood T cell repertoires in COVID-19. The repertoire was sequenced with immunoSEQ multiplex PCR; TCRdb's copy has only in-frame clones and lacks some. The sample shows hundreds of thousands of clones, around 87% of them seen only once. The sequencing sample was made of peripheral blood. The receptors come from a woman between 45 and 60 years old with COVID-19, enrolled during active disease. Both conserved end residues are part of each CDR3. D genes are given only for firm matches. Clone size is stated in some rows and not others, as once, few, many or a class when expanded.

CDR3aa: CASSSGQGYRLYSPLHF
CDR3nt: TGTGCCAGCAGCTCAGGACAGGGGTATCGGCTCTATTCACCCCTCCACTTT
v_gene: TRBV5-6
abundance: .
j_gene: TRBJ1-6
d_gene: TRBD1

CDR3aa: CSVEVTGRLGYTF
CDR3nt: TGCAGCGTTGAGGTAACAGGCCGCCTTGGCTACACCTTC
v_gene: TRBV29-1
abundance: .
j_gene: TRBJ1-2
d_gene: .

CDR3aa: CASSVGQGSNQPQHF
CDR3nt: TGTGCCAGCAGCGTTGGCCAGGGATCCAATCAGCCCCAGCATTTT
v_gene: TRBV9
abundance: .
j_gene: TRBJ1-5
d_gene: .

CDR3aa: CASSPGVLAGDVKTDTQYF
CDR3nt: TGTGCCAGCAGCCCGGGGGTACTAGCGGGAGACGTGAAAACAGATACGCAGTATTTT
v_gene: TRBV9
abundance: .
j_gene: TRBJ2-3
d_gene: TRBD2

CDR3aa: CASSYRLGTSGSSEQYF
CDR3nt: TGTGCCAGCAGCTATCGACTAGGGACTAGCGGGAGTAGCGAGCAGTACTTC
v_gene: TRBV27
abundance: .
j_gene: TRBJ2-7
d_gene: TRBD2

CDR3aa: CASSGTGGKGSYNSPLHF
CDR3nt: TGTGCCAGCAGTGGGACAGGGGGCAAGGGTTCCTATAATTCACCCCTCCACTTT
v_gene: TRBV6-1
abundance: .
j_gene: TRBJ1-6
d_gene: TRBD1

CDR3aa: CASSYPGGEATQYF
CDR3nt: TGTGCCAGCAGTTACCCAGGCGGGGAAGCGACCCAGTACTTC
v_gene: TRBV6-6
abundance: .
j_gene: TRBJ2-5
d_gene: .

CDR3aa: CVSEGARREQYF
CDR3nt: TGTGTCTCTGAGGGGGCCCGACGGGAGCAGTACTTC
v_gene: TRBV30
abundance: few
j_gene: TRBJ2-7
d_gene: TRBD1

CDR3aa: CASSRISSGGNEQFF
CDR3nt: TGCGCCAGCAGCCGGATCTCTAGCGGAGGGAATGAGCAGTTCTTC
v_gene: TRBV5-1
abundance: .
j_gene: TRBJ2-1
d_gene: TRBD2

CDR3aa: CASSQGTGGSQPQHF
CDR3nt: TGTGCCAGCAGCCAAGGGACAGGGGGCAGTCAGCCCCAGCATTTT
v_gene: TRBV14
abundance: .
j_gene: TRBJ1-5
d_gene: TRBD1